The sequence of this T cell receptor beta chain was determined in a study of PD-1 blockade in mismatch repair-deficient tumors (dated by TCRdb to about 2017). Regarding the study in general: Between late 2013 and September 2016, the trial enrolled roughly 85 consecutive patients with more than 10 mismatch repair-deficient cancer types, every one of whom had been previously treated and was progressing. Tumor-associated T cell clones in the peripheral blood of patients responding to PD-1 blockade were tracked using deep sequencing of TCR CDR3 regions.

According to the study, the label for this sample's time point signals: peripheral blood 12 weeks after first pembrolizumab dose. For each enrolled patient, mismatch repair deficiency was established using either polymerase chain reaction or immunohistochemistry. TCR sequencing was performed for a few patients who responded to pembrolizumab therapy. In the phase II trial, pembrolizumab PD-1 blockade was tested prospectively in advanced mismatch repair-deficient cancers, no matter which tissue of origin the cancers came from. Peripheral blood T cell samples were collected serially, before PD-1 blockade began and at several time points afterward. Blood sampling times were reported as weeks after the first pembrolizumab dose. General findings and caveats noted by the study authors: After pembrolizumab, tumor-resident clones, which were often undetectable in blood before treatment, expanded rapidly and then contracted, generally ahead of radiologic responses.

V lost 6 bases and J lost 4 bases; the stretch between them is 10 bases long. As encoded in the germline V gene, CDR1 is LGHNT while CDR2 is FRNRAP. From the cysteine through the phenylalanine, the CDR3 covers 12 amino acids. Solely the CDR3 DNA is kept, with 36 bases framed from the first base. The library relied on the immunoSEQ multiplex PCR assay. TCRdb retrieved this table from immuneACCESS and kept in-frame rearrangements only. Not all clones are present; in checked studies, unresolved V genes account for under half, and no reason is known for the remainder. This sample comprises fewer than 100,000 clones, around 85% of them detected only once. The top ten clones comprise roughly 2.7% of the sample. Turning to this clone: Its target antigen remains unknown. No much larger clone is present one base from it, and per-base qualities are unavailable.

This specimen consisted of peripheral blood, obtained 12 weeks after starting pembrolizumab. The chain joins TRBV12-5 to TRBJ2-7; perhaps TRBD1 is the D gene, with 6 bases matching. The clonotype was recovered from an adult with mismatch repair-deficient cancer. The nucleotide sequence is TGTGCTAGTGGAGCAGGGGTGTACGAGCAGTACTTC. Its product reads: CASGAGVYEQYF.